This passage covers 19 T cell receptor beta chains from one sample sequenced in a study of T cell changes during pregnancy in multiple sclerosis. Profiling relied on immunoSEQ multiplex PCR, and the TCRdb table lists in-frame clones only, not all of them. Of about 23,000 clones detected, approximately 86% appear once; the ten largest clones hold less than 1.2%. The sequenced sample was CD4+ T cells from peripheral blood mononuclear cells, obtained in the first trimester of pregnancy. The receptors originated from a female donor in good health, enrolled as a control in a pregnancy study.

This chain links TRBV6-4 with TRBJ2-2; maybe TRBD2 (6 bases). V was pared by 2 bases and J by 2 bases, with 6 bases between. The length of the CDR3 is 14 residues. The germline gives CDR1 MRHNA, CDR2 SNTAGT. CDR3 residues: CASSDGTNTGELFF. CDR3 coding DNA: TGTGCCAGCAGTGACGGGACTAACACCGGGGAGCTGTTTTTT.

The chain couples TRBV10-1 to TRBJ2-1; 7 nucleotides line up with TRBD2. The CDR3 consists of 15 residues. V lost 8 bases and J lost 3; bases outside the gene matches: 10. The germline gives CDR1 WNHNN, CDR2 SYGVQD (reference sequence). This CDR3 reads CASAARRGIYNEQFF. In DNA, the CDR3 is TGCGCCAGCGCCGCGAGGCGGGGGATCTACAATGAGCAGTTCTTC.

This clone was recorded once. The chain recombines TRBV19 with TRBJ2-5; the D gene is possibly TRBD2 (7 bases). This CDR3 has 15 residues. Germline V CDR1 and CDR2: LNHDA, SQIVND (reference sequence). The V and J ends lost 1 base and 7 bases respectively, with 16 bases between them. The CDR3 DNA follows: TGTGCCAGTAGTATAGTTCCGGCAGGGGAGGGGACCCAGTACTTC. Its protein product is CASSIVPAGEGTQYF.

The J gene is TRBJ1-1, the V gene TRBV6-1; 10 nucleotides match TRBD1. The CDR3 is made up of 15 amino acids. In germline, CDR1 is MNHNS, CDR2 SASEGT. The ends lost 6 bases at V and 4 bases at J; junction bases unmatched: 8. CDR3 in amino acids: CASRDRGAVGTEAFF. CDR3 in DNA: TGTGCCAGCAGGGACAGGGGGGCGGTGGGCACTGAAGCTTTCTTT.

The chain links TRBV6-5 to TRBJ2-2; tentatively, D is TRBD2 (7 bases). Trimming cost V 11 bases and J 5 bases, with 18 bases left between them. CDR1 is MNHEY, CDR2 SVGAGI, per germline. The CDR3 is made up of 14 amino acids. CDR3 loop: CACREGGPTGELFF. The CDR3 nucleotides read TGTGCCTGTCGTGAGGGGGGGCCTACCGGGGAGCTGTTTTTT.

The V and J genes are TRBV19 and TRBJ1-5, with D tentatively TRBD1 (5 bases). Germline V gene sequence: CDR1 LNHDA, CDR2 SQIVND (reference sequence). Between the trimmed V and J ends, which lost 5 bases and 6 bases, there was a span of 14 bases. The CDR3 totals 14 residues. The CDR3 coding sequence is TGTGCCAGTAGTCTTGGGGCCGGTAGTCAGCCCCAGCATTTT. Residues: CASSLGAGSQPQHF.

CDR3 residues: CATRDGGAPGYTF. As DNA, the CDR3 is TGTGCCACCAGAGATGGCGGGGCTCCGGGCTACACCTTC. This chain joins TRBV15 and TRBJ1-2; the D gene is possibly TRBD1 (5 bases). The CDR3 covers 13 residues. Trimming took 6 bases from V and 8 from J, leaving 16 bases between them. The germline V gene encodes CDR1 LNHNV and CDR2 YYDKDF (reference sequence).

The gene calls are TRBV7-8 and TRBJ2-2; D is uncertain. Trimming shortened V by 7 bases and J by 8 bases, and 11 bases separated the two germline ends. The CDR3 length is 12 residues. Germline V lookup: CDR1 SGHVS, CDR2 FQNEAQ. The CDR3 here is CASTQSLGELFF. DNA for the CDR3: TGTGCCAGCACCCAATCCCTAGGGGAGCTGTTTTTT. The whole variable domain, filled in from reference TRBV7-8 and TRBJ2-2, reads GAGVSQSPRYKVAKRGQDVALRCDPISGHVSLFWYQQALGQGPEFLTYFQNEAQLDKSGLPSDRFFAERPEGSVSTLKIQRTQQEDSAVYLCASTQSLGELFFGEGSRLTVL.

V is TRBV28 and J is TRBJ2-5; no definite D call. V was pared by 5 bases and J by 1 base, with 8 bases between. Germline V gene lookup returns CDR1 MDHEN and CDR2 SYDVKM. CDR3 length equals 13 residues. The CDR3 nucleotides are TGTGCCAGCAGTGGTGTCGGCCAAGAGACCCAGTACTTC. Its translation is CASSGVGQETQYF.

The chain links TRBV2 to TRBJ2-7; D is unresolved. This CDR3 comprises 14 residues. The germline CDR1 and CDR2 sequences are SNHLY and FYNNEI. Trimming cost V 6 bases and J 5 bases, with 17 bases left between them. The DNA for the CDR3 is TGTGCCAGCAGGCGTGAGAGGAAGGCTCACGAGCAGTACTTC. Its translation: CASRRERKAHEQYF.

The CDR3 here is CATSKVTQIEETQYF. In nucleotides, the CDR3 is TGTGCCACCAGCAAAGTAACACAGATTGAAGAGACCCAGTACTTC. The chain has TRBV15 and TRBJ2-5; D unclear. The germline V gene encodes CDR1 LNHNV and CDR2 YYDKDF (reference sequence). This CDR3 comprises 15 residues. With 4 bases removed from V and 3 bases from J, the gap between germline ends came to 15 bases. Supplemented by reference TRBV15 and TRBJ2-5, the full variable domain reads DAMVIQNPRYQVTQFGKPVTLSCSQTLNHNVMYWYQQKSSQAPKLLFHYYDKDFNNEADTPDNFQSRRPNTSFCFLDIRSPGLGDTAMYLCATSKVTQIEETQYFGPGTRLLVL.

J is TRBJ1-2 and V is TRBV6-5; TRBD1 is a possible D gene (6 bases). The CDR3 has 13 amino acids. CDR1 MNHEY and CDR2 SVGAGI come from the germline V gene. Trimming pared 2 bases from V and 6 bases from J, leaving 10 bases between. CDR3 loop: CASSYRQGHGYTF. As DNA, the CDR3 is TGTGCCAGCAGTTACCGGCAGGGGCATGGCTACACCTTC.

This sequence joins TRBV28 and TRBJ2-3, with 7 nucleotides matching TRBD2. Per germline, CDR1 MDHEN and CDR2 SYDVKM. CDR3 length: 14 amino acids. The trim removed 3 bases at V and 0 bases at J, leaving 0 bases unmatched. CDR3 loop: CASSLTSSTDTQYF. DNA of the CDR3: TGTGCCAGCAGTTTGACTAGCAGCACAGATACGCAGTATTTT. Full variable domain (missing parts from reference TRBV28 and TRBJ2-3): DVKVTQSSRYLVKRTGEKVFLECVQDMDHENMFWYRQDPGLGLRLIYFSYDVKMKEKGDIPEGYSVSREKKERFSLILESASTNQTSMYLCASSLTSSTDTQYFGPGTRLTVL.

The rearrangement links TRBV20-1 to TRBJ1-1, with D perhaps matching TRBD1 (6 bases). The germline V and J ends were trimmed by 7 bases and 5 bases, with 11 bases remaining between them. The CDR3 is 11 residues long. CDR1 DFQATT and CDR2 SNEGSKA come from the germline V gene (reference sequence). CDR3 loop: CSVLGGTEAFF. DNA of the CDR3: TGCAGTGTACTAGGGGGTACTGAAGCTTTCTTT.

This clone showed up just once. The chain is built from TRBV7-9 and TRBJ1-4; 8 positions agree with TRBD1. Germline CDR1 is SEHNR and CDR2 is FQNEAQ (reference sequence). V lost 5 bases and J lost 3; bases outside the gene matches: 5. This CDR3 has 15 amino acids. DNA of the CDR3: TGTGCCAGCAGCGGACAGGGTCAAGCTAATGAAAAACTGTTTTTT. Translating gives CASSGQGQANEKLFF.

The chain is built from TRBV9 and TRBJ1-1; tentatively, D is TRBD1 (5 bases). Germline assignment: CDR1 SGDLS and CDR2 YYNGEE. The CDR3 is made up of 14 amino acids. V dropped 3 bases and J dropped 3 bases, with 12 bases sitting between them. The CDR3 coding sequence is TGTGCCAGCAGCGCCGGGTCGGGGGACACTGAAGCTTTCTTT. Protein product: CASSAGSGDTEAFF. The full variable domain, completed using reference TRBV9 and TRBJ1-1, is DSGVTQTPKHLITATGQRVTLRCSPRSGDLSVYWYQQSLDQGLQFLIQYYNGEERAKGNILERFSAQQFPDLHSELNLSSLELGDSALYFCASSAGSGDTEAFFGQGTRLTVV.

This chain links TRBV7-9 with TRBJ2-3; 7 positions match TRBD1. V lost 6 bases and J lost 3; bases outside the gene matches: 9. CDR3 length: 15 amino acids. Per the germline V gene, CDR1 is SEHNR and CDR2 is FQNEAQ (reference sequence). For the CDR3, the DNA is TGTGCCAGCAGAATTGTTGGACAGGTAACAGATACGCAGTATTTT. As protein: CASRIVGQVTDTQYF.

V usage is TRBV6-5 and J usage is TRBJ1-1; tentatively, D is TRBD1 (5 bases). The CDR3 has 15 residues. The germline CDR1 and CDR2 sequences are MNHEY and SVGAGI. V shed 4 bases and J shed 4 bases, with 16 bases lying between them. The CDR3 spells CASSSGRGLGTEAFF. The DNA of the CDR3 is TGTGCCAGCAGTTCCGGTCGGGGGTTGGGCACTGAAGCTTTCTTT.

The chain joins TRBV6-5 to TRBJ1-2, with D possibly being TRBD1 (6 bases). This CDR3 region has 15 residues. Germline V gene lookup returns CDR1 MNHEY and CDR2 SVGAGI. The germline V and J ends were trimmed by 5 bases and 2 bases, with 15 bases remaining between them. The CDR3 nucleotides are TGTGCCAGCAGTCCTCACCCACAGGGAAACTATGGCTACACCTTC. As protein: CASSPHPQGNYGYTF.